This T cell receptor beta chain was captured by sequencing in a study of human T cells and chemical hapten exposure. This clonotype was seen many times. Time point described: patch test 2, 6 weeks after DPC sensitization. Treatment denoted: therapeutic diphenylcyclopropenone sensitization with weekly scalp DPC. Blood sampling occurred before each patch-test application. TCRdb re-analysed the RACE reads in MiXCR, keeping a single row per CDR3 protein. This table has approximately 350,000 distinct CDR3 sequences, 6% to 7% appearing once. With 2 bases clipped from V and 2 bases from J, the junction kept 9 bases outside the gene matches. CDR3 size: 17 residues. Germline CDR1 MNHNY, CDR2 SVGAGI (reference sequence).

The chain joins TRBV6-6 to TRBJ1-5, with 7 positions matching TRBD1. Source: whole blood, taken in connection with sensitization to the hapten diphenylcyclopropenone (DPC). The clonotype comes from a woman younger than 30 with alopecia areata. Some clones in this sample may be carry-over from other donors' samples. CDR3 loop: CASSYAGRTGGNQPQHF. The CDR3 DNA follows: TGTGCCAGCAGTTACGCAGGCCGAACAGGGGGCAATCAGCCCCAGCATTTT.